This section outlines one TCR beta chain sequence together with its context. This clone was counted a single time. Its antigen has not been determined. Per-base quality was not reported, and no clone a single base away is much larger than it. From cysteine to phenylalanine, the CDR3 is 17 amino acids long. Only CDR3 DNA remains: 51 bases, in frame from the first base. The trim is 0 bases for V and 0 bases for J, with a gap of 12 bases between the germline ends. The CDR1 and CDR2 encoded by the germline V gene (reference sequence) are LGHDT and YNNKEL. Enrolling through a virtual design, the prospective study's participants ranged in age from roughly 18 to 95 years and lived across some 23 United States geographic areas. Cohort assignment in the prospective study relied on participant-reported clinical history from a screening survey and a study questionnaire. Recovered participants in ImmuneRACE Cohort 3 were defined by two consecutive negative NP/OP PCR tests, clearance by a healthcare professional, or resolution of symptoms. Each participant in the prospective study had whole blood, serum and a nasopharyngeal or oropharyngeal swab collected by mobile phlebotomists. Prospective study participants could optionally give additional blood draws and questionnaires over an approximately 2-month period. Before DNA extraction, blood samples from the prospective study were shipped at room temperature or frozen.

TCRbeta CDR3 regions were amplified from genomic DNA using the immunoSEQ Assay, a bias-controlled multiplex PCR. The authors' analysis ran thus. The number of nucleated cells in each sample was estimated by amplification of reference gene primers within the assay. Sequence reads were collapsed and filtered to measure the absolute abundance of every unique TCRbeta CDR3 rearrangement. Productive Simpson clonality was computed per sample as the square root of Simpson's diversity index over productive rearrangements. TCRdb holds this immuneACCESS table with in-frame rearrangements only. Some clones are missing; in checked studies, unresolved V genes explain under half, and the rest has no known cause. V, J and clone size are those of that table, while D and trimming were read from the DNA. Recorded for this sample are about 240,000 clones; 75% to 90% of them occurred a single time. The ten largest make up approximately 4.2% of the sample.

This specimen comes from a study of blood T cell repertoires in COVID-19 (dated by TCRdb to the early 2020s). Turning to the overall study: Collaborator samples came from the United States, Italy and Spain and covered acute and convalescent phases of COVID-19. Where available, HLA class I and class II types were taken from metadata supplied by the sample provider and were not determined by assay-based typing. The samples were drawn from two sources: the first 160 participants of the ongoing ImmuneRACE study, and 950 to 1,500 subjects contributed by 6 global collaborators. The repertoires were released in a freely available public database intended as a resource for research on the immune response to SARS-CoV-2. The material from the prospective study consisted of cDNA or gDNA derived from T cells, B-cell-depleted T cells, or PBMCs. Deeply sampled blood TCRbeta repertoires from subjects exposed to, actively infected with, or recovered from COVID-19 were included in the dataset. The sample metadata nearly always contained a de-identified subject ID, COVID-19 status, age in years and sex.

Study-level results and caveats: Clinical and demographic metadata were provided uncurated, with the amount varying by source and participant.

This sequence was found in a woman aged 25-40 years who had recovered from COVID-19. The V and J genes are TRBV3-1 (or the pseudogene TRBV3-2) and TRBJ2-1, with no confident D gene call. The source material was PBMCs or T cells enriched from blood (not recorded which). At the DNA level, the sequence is TGTGCCAGCAGCCAAGATACTCGTTATAGCTCCTACAATGAGCAGTTCTTC. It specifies CASSQDTRYSSYNEQFF.